This TCR beta chain came from a study of T cell responses to AZD1222 COVID-19 vaccine. The trim removed 5 bases at V and 5 bases at J, leaving 2 bases unmatched. The CDR3 has 12 amino acids. CDR1 LGHDT and CDR2 YNNKEL come from the germline V gene (reference sequence). On this clone: Its antigen is unidentified.

General study results and limits: Variant regions that are unmutated are reportedly the target of nearly half of spike-specific TCRs. The peak T cell response came first, and repertoires were sampled only after it.

TCRdb's copy holds only in-frame clones and misses some; the assay was immunoSEQ multiplex PCR. Of some 150,000 clones in the sample, more than 85% were seen once. The TCR comes from an adult in good health. The rearrangement uses TRBV3-1 (or the pseudogene TRBV3-2) and TRBJ1-2; 7 bases agree with TRBD1. Sample: peripheral blood, taken on day 0 of AZD1222 vaccination. The CDR3 is CASSKGAYGYTF. CDR3 DNA sequence: TGTGCCAGCAGCAAGGGGGCTTATGGCTACACCTTC.